A selection of T cell receptor beta chains follows, all from one sample in a study of beta chain features in type 1 diabetes. Assay: immunoSEQ multiplex PCR; the TCRdb copy retains only in-frame clones and omits some. The table shows about 150,000 clones, with roughly a tenth occurring only once. The sample comprised central memory CD4+ T cells from blood. The receptors were sampled from a man aged 18 to 30 in good health. CDR3s include the opening cysteine and the closing phenylalanine or tryptophan. D genes are given only for firm matches. Clone size, where shown, is once, few, many, or a class for clones that have expanded.

V	J	size	D	CDR3	DNA
TRBV5-4	TRBJ2-5	NA	NA	CASSLVAFGEETQYF	TGTGCCAGCAGCTTGGTGGCCTTCGGGGAAGAGACCCAGTACTTC
TRBV28	TRBJ2-5	NA	TRBD1	CASSPRQGRNQETQYF	TGTGCCAGCAGTCCCAGACAGGGGAGGAATCAGGAGACCCAGTACTTC
TRBV4-3	TRBJ2-2	NA	NA	CASSQGPGGTGELFF	TGCGCCAGCAGCCAAGGGCCGGGTGGCACCGGGGAGCTGTTTTTT
TRBV28	TRBJ2-7	NA	TRBD1	CASSSGQGSHEQYF	TGTGCCAGCAGTTCGGGACAGGGTTCCCACGAGCAGTACTTC
TRBV7-9	TRBJ1-6	few	NA	CASSRPGEGSPLHF	TGTGCCAGCAGCCGCCCGGGAGAGGGTTCACCCCTCCACTTT
TRBV6-1	TRBJ2-3	NA	TRBD1	CASSEADRGLQYF	TGTGCCAGCAGTGAAGCGGATAGGGGGCTGCAGTATTTT
TRBV25-1	TRBJ2-7	few	NA	CASSESIYYSYEQYF	TGTGCCAGCAGTGAATCTATCTACTACTCCTACGAGCAGTACTTC
TRBV7-2	TRBJ2-5	few	TRBD2	CASSLGRVGGALGETQYF	TGTGCCAGCAGCTTAGGACGTGTCGGGGGGGCCTTAGGAGAGACCCAGTACTTC
TRBV2	TRBJ2-3	NA	TRBD1	CASRTGEQYF	TGTGCCAGCAGAACAGGGGAACAGTATTTT
TRBV25-1	TRBJ1-4	few	TRBD1	CASSVTGTANEKLFF	TGTGCCAGCAGTGTAACCGGGACAGCCAATGAAAAACTGTTTTTT
TRBV6-5	TRBJ1-6	few	TRBD1	CASRDLTGRDSPLHF	TGTGCCAGCAGAGACCTGACAGGGCGGGATTCACCCCTCCACTTT
TRBV7-2	TRBJ1-1	NA	NA	CASSPGSRNTEAFF	TGTGCCAGCAGCCCAGGGTCTCGGAACACTGAAGCTTTCTTT
TRBV4-2	TRBJ2-1	NA	TRBD2	CASSQVAGGVVSYNEQFF	TGTGCCAGCAGCCAGGTAGCGGGGGGCGTTGTCTCCTACAATGAGCAGTTCTTC
TRBV19	TRBJ2-1	few	TRBD1	CASSPGTGGNEQFF	TGTGCCAGTAGCCCCGGGACAGGGGGCAATGAGCAGTTCTTC
TRBV5-1	TRBJ1-1	once	NA	CASSLEQYTEAFF	TGCGCCAGCAGCTTGGAACAGTACACTGAAGCTTTCTTT
TRBV6-5	TRBJ2-5	NA	NA	CASSYSKQGAETQYF	TGTGCCAGCAGTTACTCGAAACAAGGGGCTGAGACCCAGTACTTC
TRBV11-2	TRBJ1-2	few	NA	CASSAYTGPLYGYTF	TGTGCCAGCAGCGCTTATACAGGGCCCCTCTATGGCTACACCTTC
TRBV9	TRBJ2-5	NA	TRBD2	CASSVAGGAEETQYF	TGTGCCAGCAGCGTAGCCGGGGGGGCCGAGGAGACCCAGTACTTC
TRBV28	TRBJ2-3	few	TRBD2	CASSRGGGGTDTQYF	TGTGCCAGCAGCCGAGGCGGGGGGGGCACAGATACGCAGTATTTT
TRBV27	TRBJ2-7	few	NA	CASRYGSSYEQYF	TGTGCCAGCCGTTATGGGAGCTCCTACGAGCAGTACTTC
TRBV7-9	TRBJ2-7	NA	TRBD2	CASSLAWGGVPYEQYF	TGTGCCAGCAGCTTAGCTTGGGGGGGAGTTCCCTACGAGCAGTACTTC
TRBV27	TRBJ1-5	few	NA	CASSRQWGQPQHF	TGTGCCAGCAGTAGACAGTGGGGTCAGCCCCAGCATTTT
TRBV29-1	TRBJ1-1	NA	NA	CSAASHENTEAFF	TGCAGCGCAGCGAGCCATGAAAACACTGAAGCTTTCTTT
TRBV5-6	TRBJ1-5	few	TRBD1	CASSWGQGWGNQPQHF	TGTGCCAGCAGCTGGGGACAGGGGTGGGGCAATCAGCCCCAGCATTTT
TRBV2	TRBJ2-2	NA	NA	CASSLDTGELFF	TGTGCCAGCAGTCTAGACACCGGGGAGCTGTTTTTT
TRBV4-1	TRBJ1-5	NA	NA	CASSQDSGVFEPQHF	TGCGCCAGCAGCCAAGATTCGGGTGTTTTTGAGCCCCAGCATTTT
TRBV5-4	TRBJ2-7	NA	TRBD2	CASSLQRTTSTNYYEQYF	TGTGCCAGCAGCCTCCAACGAACGACTAGCACTAACTACTACGAGCAGTACTTC
TRBV10-3	TRBJ2-5	NA	TRBD2	CAINERGSLQETQYF	TGTGCCATCAACGAGCGGGGGTCCCTCCAAGAGACCCAGTACTTC
TRBV7-6	TRBJ1-5	NA	TRBD1	CASSRSGGTSQPQHF	TGTGCCAGCAGTCGATCAGGGGGTACGAGTCAGCCCCAGCATTTT
TRBV4-2	TRBJ2-3	few	NA	CASSRGERSTDTQYF	TGTGCCAGCAGCCGCGGGGAACGGTCCACAGATACGCAGTATTTT
TRBV7-3	TRBJ1-5	NA	TRBD1	CASSYTGGDQPQHF	TGTGCCAGCAGCTACACAGGGGGTGATCAGCCCCAGCATTTT
TRBV10-2	TRBJ1-5	many	NA	CASNTGSGQPQHF	TGCGCCAGCAACACAGGGTCGGGTCAGCCCCAGCATTTT
TRBV9	TRBJ1-2	few	NA	CASSSGGYYGYTF	TGTGCCAGCAGCTCGGGGGGGTACTATGGCTACACCTTC
TRBV28	TRBJ2-7	NA	NA	CASSLTATYEQYF	TGTGCCAGCAGTTTGACAGCCACCTACGAGCAGTACTTC
TRBV7-9	TRBJ2-5	NA	NA	CASGPLNRGETQYF	TGTGCCAGCGGGCCTTTAAATCGAGGGGAGACCCAGTACTTC
TRBV5-1	TRBJ1-6	few	TRBD1	CASSWMDRDIEPLHF	TGCGCCAGCAGCTGGATGGACAGGGATATTGAACCCCTCCACTTT
TRBV7-6	TRBJ2-5	NA	NA	CASSLGALTSSETQYF	TGTGCCAGCAGCTTAGGTGCCCTCACTAGTAGCGAGACCCAGTACTTC
TRBV7-9	TRBJ1-6	NA	TRBD1	CASRSSGTGGISYNSPLHF	TGTGCCAGCAGATCGTCCGGGACAGGGGGAATATCCTATAATTCACCCCTCCACTTT
TRBV7-2	TRBJ2-3	few	TRBD2	CASSTTSVSADTQYF	TGTGCCAGCAGCACGACTAGCGTTTCTGCAGATACGCAGTATTTT
TRBV9	TRBJ1-2	NA	NA	CASSDRAVVRYTF	TGTGCCAGCAGCGACAGGGCCGTAGTCCGCTACACCTTC
TRBV6-1	TRBJ1-2	few	NA	CASRQPINYGYTF	TGTGCCAGCCGACAGCCTATTAACTATGGCTACACCTTC
TRBV11-2	TRBJ2-7	few	NA	CASTKLGGYEQYF	TGTGCCAGCACCAAATTGGGGGGCTACGAGCAGTACTTC
TRBV7-2	TRBJ2-2	NA	TRBD2	CASSILAGGRPGELFF	TGTGCCAGCAGCATACTAGCGGGGGGGCGTCCCGGGGAGCTGTTTTTT
TRBV4-3	TRBJ2-3	NA	NA	CASSQDRIQTDTQYF	TGCGCCAGCAGCCAAGACAGGATCCAGACAGATACGCAGTATTTT
TRBV7-8	TRBJ2-7	NA	TRBD2	CASSRGTSGDSSYEQYF	TGTGCCAGCAGCCGGGGGACTAGCGGGGACAGCTCCTACGAGCAGTACTTC
TRBV7-3	TRBJ2-1	many	TRBD2	CASSLSGDSYNEQFF	TGTGCCAGCAGCCTTAGCGGGGACTCCTACAATGAGCAGTTCTTC
TRBV7-9	TRBJ1-2	few	NA	CASSPGQRYGYTF	TGTGCCAGCAGCCCTGGACAGCGCTATGGCTACACCTTC
TRBV6-6	TRBJ1-2	NA	NA	CASSPSANYGYTF	TGTGCCAGCAGCCCTAGTGCTAACTATGGCTACACCTTC
TRBV5-4	TRBJ2-3	NA	NA	CATAGGQGGSDTQYF	TGTGCCACGGCGGGTGGACAGGGAGGGTCAGATACGCAGTATTTT
TRBV6-1	TRBJ2-1	few	NA	CASSEGTPNAHEQFF	TGTGCCAGCAGTGAAGGGACTCCCAACGCCCATGAGCAGTTCTTC
TRBV7-8	TRBJ2-3	NA	TRBD2	CASSSLAGGPGTQYF	TGTGCCAGCAGCTCCCTAGCGGGGGGGCCAGGTACGCAGTATTTT
TRBV30	TRBJ1-6	NA	NA	CAWSIGSYNSPLHF	TGTGCCTGGAGTATCGGCTCCTATAATTCACCCCTCCACTTT
TRBV30	TRBJ1-4	NA	NA	CAWSTQGREKLFF	TGTGCCTGGAGTACACAGGGACGCGAAAAACTGTTTTTT
TRBV30	TRBJ2-7	few	TRBD1	CAWSVLGQGYEQYF	TGTGCCTGGAGTGTTCTAGGACAGGGCTACGAGCAGTACTTC
TRBV27	TRBJ2-7	NA	NA	CASSLKDSFYEQYF	TGTGCCAGCAGTTTAAAAGACAGTTTCTACGAGCAGTACTTC
TRBV27	TRBJ1-1	few	NA	CASSPKTGTWNTEAFF	TGTGCCAGCAGTCCTAAAACCGGGACATGGAACACTGAAGCTTTCTTT
TRBV6-5	TRBJ2-1	few	NA	CASRRDSYNEQFF	TGTGCCAGCAGGCGGGACAGCTACAATGAGCAGTTCTTC
TRBV7-9	TRBJ2-3	few	TRBD2	CASSISGAGTDTQYF	TGTGCCAGCAGCATTAGCGGGGCTGGCACAGATACGCAGTATTTT
TRBV5-1	TRBJ2-3	NA	TRBD2	CASSKTTSGGHTDTQYF	TGCGCCAGCAGCAAGACCACTAGCGGGGGCCACACAGATACGCAGTATTTT